The 8 T cell receptor beta chains in this list originate from one sample, sequenced in a study of T cells after yellow fever vaccination. TCRdb re-called the 5' RACE reads with MiXCR, one entry per CDR3 protein. The sample holds about 210,000 distinct CDR3 sequences, roughly 3% seen once. The material was CD4+ T cells sorted from PBMCs, obtained 10 days after the yellow fever booster vaccination. The receptors come from a man between 18 and 35 years old who received the YFV17D yellow fever vaccine.

There are many counts of this clonotype. The chain joins TRBV15 to TRBJ2-7, with D perhaps being TRBD1 or TRBD2 (6 bases each). This CDR3 has 15 residues. The germline V and J ends were trimmed by 4 bases and 0 bases, with 13 bases remaining between them. Per germline, CDR1 LNHNV and CDR2 YYDKDF (reference sequence). This CDR3 reads CATSIDGGASYEQYF. In nucleotides, the CDR3 is TGTGCCACCAGCATCGACGGGGGCGCCTCCTACGAGCAGTACTTC.

The sample holds many counts of this clonotype. The J gene is TRBJ2-1, the V gene TRBV7-2; a possible D gene is TRBD2 (6 bases). V was cut by 3 bases and J by 7 bases, with 22 bases left in between. Germline CDR1 reads SGHTA; CDR2 reads FQGNSA. The CDR3 runs to 17 residues. In DNA, the CDR3 is TGTGCCAGCAGCTTTTCGGCTAGCGTTTCACCATTGAATGAGCAGTTCTTC. Translation: CASSFSASVSPLNEQFF.

The chain carries TRBV5-1 and TRBJ2-7; 9 bases fit TRBD1. The CDR3 totals 15 residues. The V gene end was trimmed by 0 bases and the J gene end by 6 bases; junction bases not matched to a gene: 7. The V gene's germline CDR1 is SGHRS and CDR2 YFSETQ. CDR3 protein: CASSLGDRDDPEQYF. In DNA, the CDR3 is TGCGCCAGCAGCTTGGGGGACAGGGATGATCCCGAGCAGTACTTC.

The rearrangement links TRBV12-3 or TRBV12-4 to TRBJ1-4, with a tentative D call TRBD1 (5 bases). The CDR3 length is 14 residues. The V end was cut by 6 bases, the J end by 3 bases, with 11 bases between. This CDR3 is CASSPTGANEKLFF. The CDR3 nucleotides read TGTGCCAGCAGCCCTACAGGAGCTAATGAAAAACTGTTTTTT.

The rearrangement uses TRBV6-5 and TRBJ1-3, with D uncertain. Trimming shortened V by 6 bases and J by 0 bases, and 6 bases separated the two germline ends. The CDR3 is 13 amino acids. Germline lookup yields CDR1 MNHEY and CDR2 SVGAGI. The CDR3 coding sequence is TGTGCCAGCAGAGGTTCCTCTGGAAACACCATATATTTT. Its protein is CASRGSSGNTIYF.

This clonotype was seen ten or more times. The V and J genes are TRBV7-2 and TRBJ2-7; D is unclear. This CDR3 spans 12 amino acids. V was cut by 0 bases and J by 6 bases, with 6 bases left in between. Germline V gene data show CDR1 as SGHTA and CDR2 as FQGNSA. The DNA of the CDR3 is TGTGCCAGCAGCTTAGCGCTATCCGAGCAGTACTTC. Its translation is CASSLALSEQYF.

This clonotype was picked up many times. The chain links TRBV20-1 to TRBJ1-5; D is unresolved. The CDR3 is made up of 15 amino acids. Germline lookup yields CDR1 DFQATT and CDR2 SNEGSKA (reference sequence). V was cut by 1 base and J by 0 bases, with 10 bases left in between. This CDR3 is CSARAGLVSNQPQHF. CDR3 in DNA: TGCAGTGCTAGAGCCGGGTTGGTTAGCAATCAGCCCCAGCATTTT.

In this sample, this clonotype turned up a few times. DNA of the CDR3: TGTGCCACCAGTGTTGACAGTAGCACAGATACGCAGTATTTT. Translation gives CATSVDSSTDTQYF. The V gene is TRBV24-1, the J gene TRBJ2-3; D is perhaps TRBD1 (5 bases). The CDR3 loop spans 14 amino acids. Trimming took 5 bases from V and 0 from J, leaving 8 bases between them. The V gene's germline CDR1 is KGHDR and CDR2 SFDVKD.